This T cell receptor (beta chain) was profiled in a study of T cells in Graves' hyperthyroidism and ophthalmopathy. Study-wide background: Peripheral blood was drawn at first diagnosis, prior to all treatment.

Regarding the study as a whole: The majority of expanded thyroid clonotypes above 0.001 also appeared in blood. Ophthalmopathy cases were set apart from stable hyperthyroidism by a 13 V-J model.

V lost 0 bases to trimming and J lost 4 bases; unmatched junction nucleotides: 1. This CDR3 region has 15 residues. Germline loops: CDR1 SGHRS, CDR2 YFSETQ. The study enrolled patients aged 18 to 65 with newly diagnosed hyperthyroidism of under 2 months' duration. This clonotype was recorded many times. The antigen is unknown. What was amplified from RNA transcripts were TCR beta CDR3 regions. The TCR CDR3 was amplified in a first-round RT-PCR using the HTBI primer set. TCRdb processed the multiplex PCR reads anew with MiXCR; each CDR3 protein has one entry. In the table there are some 370,000 distinct CDR3 sequences, about 18% of which are singletons.

The rearrangement joins TRBV5-1 to TRBJ2-7; 13 bases map to TRBD2. The clonotype was recovered from a woman aged 25 to 39 with Graves' hyperthyroidism that later progressed to Graves' ophthalmopathy. What was sequenced was blood. The CDR3 nucleotides are TGCGCCAGCAGCTTGGTACTAGCGGGAGGGTACGAGCAGTACTTC. Translating gives CASSLVLAGGYEQYF.